What follows is one T cell receptor beta chain and its context. The entry originates in a study of blood T cell repertoires in COVID-19. Study details: Donors in the United States, Italy and Spain gave samples during acute or convalescent COVID-19. From T cells, B-cell-depleted T cells, or PBMCs came the material, which was cDNA or gDNA.

Here immunoSEQ multiplex PCR was the method, and the copy in TCRdb shows in-frame clones only, minus some. There are 180,000 or so clones in the sample; 65% to 85% occur only once, and about 7% lies in the top ten. Germline V gene data show CDR1 as MNHEY and CDR2 as SVGEGT. The ends were cut back, 2 bases at V and 8 bases at J, with 14 bases in the middle. This CDR3 is built from 14 residues. The sequenced sample was peripheral blood. This chain uses TRBV6-2 or TRBV6-3 with TRBJ2-3, with TRBD2 as a possible D gene (6 bases). This sequence originates from a woman in her thirties or forties with COVID-19, enrolled during active disease. CDR3 coding DNA: TGTGCCAGCAGTTACCCAATTTTGGGAGGTACGCAGTATTTT. Amino acid sequence: CASSYPILGGTQYF.